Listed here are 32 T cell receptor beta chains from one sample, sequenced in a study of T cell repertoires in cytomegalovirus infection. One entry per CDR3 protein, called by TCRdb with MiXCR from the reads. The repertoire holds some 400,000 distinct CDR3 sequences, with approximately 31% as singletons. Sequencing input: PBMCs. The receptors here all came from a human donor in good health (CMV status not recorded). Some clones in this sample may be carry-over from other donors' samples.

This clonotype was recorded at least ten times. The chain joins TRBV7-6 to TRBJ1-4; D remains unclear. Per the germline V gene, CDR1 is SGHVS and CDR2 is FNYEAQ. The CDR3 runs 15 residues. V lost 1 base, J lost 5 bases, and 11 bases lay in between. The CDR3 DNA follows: TGTGCCAGCAGCTTAGGAAGGAGCCCGAATGAAAAACTGTTTTTT. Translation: CASSLGRSPNEKLFF.

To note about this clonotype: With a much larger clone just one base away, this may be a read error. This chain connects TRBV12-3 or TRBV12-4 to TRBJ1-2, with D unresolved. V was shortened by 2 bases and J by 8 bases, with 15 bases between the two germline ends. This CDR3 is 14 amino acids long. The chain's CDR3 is CASSLSFGVRGYTF. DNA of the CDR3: TGTGCCAGCAGTTTAAGCTTTGGAGTGCGGGGCTACACCTTC.

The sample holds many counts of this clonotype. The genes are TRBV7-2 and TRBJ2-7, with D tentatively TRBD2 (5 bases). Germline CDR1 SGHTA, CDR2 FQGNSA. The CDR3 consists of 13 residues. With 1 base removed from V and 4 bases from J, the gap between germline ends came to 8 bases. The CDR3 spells CASSLEREYEQYF. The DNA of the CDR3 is TGTGCCAGCAGCTTAGAAAGGGAGTACGAGCAGTACTTC.

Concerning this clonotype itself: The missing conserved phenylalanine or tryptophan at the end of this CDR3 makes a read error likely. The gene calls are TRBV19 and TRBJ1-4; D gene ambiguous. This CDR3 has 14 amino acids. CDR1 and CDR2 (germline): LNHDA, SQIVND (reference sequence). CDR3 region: CAASPSSANKKLFY. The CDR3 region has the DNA TGTGCCGCCAGTCCCTCGTCAGCTAATAAAAAACTGTTTTAT.

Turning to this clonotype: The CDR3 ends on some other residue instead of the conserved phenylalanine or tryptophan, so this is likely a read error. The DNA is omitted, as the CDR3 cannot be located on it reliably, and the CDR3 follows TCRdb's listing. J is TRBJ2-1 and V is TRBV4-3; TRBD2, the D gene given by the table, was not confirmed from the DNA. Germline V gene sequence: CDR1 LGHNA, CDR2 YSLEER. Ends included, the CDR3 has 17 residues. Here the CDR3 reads CASSQEIQGGGANEQLL.

DNA of the CDR3: TGCGCCAGCAGCCAAGAGGACAGGGGGTTAACCGGGGAGCTGTTTTTT. Amino acids: CASSQEDRGLTGELFF. The chain joins TRBV4-3 to TRBJ2-2; 10 bases fit TRBD1. Germline CDR1 is LGHNA and CDR2 is YSLEER. This CDR3 region has 16 residues. V shed 0 bases and J 5 bases; nucleotides not matched to a gene: 3.

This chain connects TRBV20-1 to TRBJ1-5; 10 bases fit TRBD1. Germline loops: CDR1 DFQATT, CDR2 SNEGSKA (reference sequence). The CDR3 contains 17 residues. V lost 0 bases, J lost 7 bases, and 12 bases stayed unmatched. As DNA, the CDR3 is TGCAGTGCTAGAGACGAGACAGGGGGCATAGGACGACAGCCCCAGCATTTT. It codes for CSARDETGGIGRQPQHF.

The CDR3 spells CSAINWGIGTDTQYF. CDR3 DNA sequence: TGCAGTGCTATTAATTGGGGGATTGGCACAGATACGCAGTATTTT. The V call is TRBV20-1, the J call TRBJ2-3; D may match TRBD1 or TRBD2 (5 bases each). The germline V and J ends were trimmed by 4 bases and 1 base, with 15 bases remaining between them. The V gene's germline CDR1 is DFQATT and CDR2 SNEGSKA (reference sequence). CDR3 length: 15 amino acids.

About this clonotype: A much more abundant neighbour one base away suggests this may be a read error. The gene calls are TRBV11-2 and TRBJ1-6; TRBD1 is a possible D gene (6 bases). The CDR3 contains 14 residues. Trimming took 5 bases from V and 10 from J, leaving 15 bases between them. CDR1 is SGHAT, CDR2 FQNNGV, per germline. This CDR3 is CASSVKGRGSPLHF. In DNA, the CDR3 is TGTGCCAGCAGCGTAAAAGGCAGGGGATCACCCCTCCACTTT.

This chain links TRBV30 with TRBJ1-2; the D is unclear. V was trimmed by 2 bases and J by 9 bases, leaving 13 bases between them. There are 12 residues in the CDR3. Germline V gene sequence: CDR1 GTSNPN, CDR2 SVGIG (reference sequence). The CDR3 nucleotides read TGTGCCTGGAGTTTCGGTACAGCCAGCTACACCTTC. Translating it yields CAWSFGTASYTF.

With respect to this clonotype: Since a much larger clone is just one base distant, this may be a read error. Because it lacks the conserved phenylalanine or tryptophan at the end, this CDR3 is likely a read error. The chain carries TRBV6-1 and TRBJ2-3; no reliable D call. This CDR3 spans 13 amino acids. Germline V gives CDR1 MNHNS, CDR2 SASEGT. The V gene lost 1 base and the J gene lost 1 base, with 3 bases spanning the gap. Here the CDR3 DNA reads TGTGCCAGCAGTGAAGAGGGCACAGATACGCAGTATTTG. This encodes CASSEEGTDTQYL.

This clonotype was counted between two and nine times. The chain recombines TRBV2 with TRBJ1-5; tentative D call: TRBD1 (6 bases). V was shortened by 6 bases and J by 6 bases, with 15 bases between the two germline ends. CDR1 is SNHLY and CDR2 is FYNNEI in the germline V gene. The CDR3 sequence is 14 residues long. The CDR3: CASSKQGLGQPQHF. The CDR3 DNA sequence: TGTGCCAGCAGCAAACAGGGCTTAGGTCAGCCCCAGCATTTT.

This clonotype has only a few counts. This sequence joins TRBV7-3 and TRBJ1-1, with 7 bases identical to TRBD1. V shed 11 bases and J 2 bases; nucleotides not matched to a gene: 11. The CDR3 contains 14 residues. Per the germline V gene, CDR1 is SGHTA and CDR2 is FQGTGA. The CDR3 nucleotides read TGTGCCGGTGATGGGACAGTCTTAAACACTGAAGCTTTCTTT. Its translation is CAGDGTVLNTEAFF.

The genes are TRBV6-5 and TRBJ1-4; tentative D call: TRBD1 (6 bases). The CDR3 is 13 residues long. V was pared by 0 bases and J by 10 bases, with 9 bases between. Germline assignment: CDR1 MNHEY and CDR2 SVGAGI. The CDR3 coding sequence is TGTGCCAGCAGTTACTCGACAGGCGGAAAACTGTTTTTT. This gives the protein CASSYSTGGKLFF.

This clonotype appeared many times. The CDR3 sequence is CASLPAGRQKRDQYF. For the CDR3, the DNA is TGTGCCAGCCTCCCGGCGGGCAGACAGAAGAGAGACCAGTACTTC. The chain uses TRBV11-2 and TRBJ2-5; D might be TRBD1 or TRBD2, each matching 5 bases. This CDR3 spans 15 amino acids. Trimming shortened V by 8 bases and J by 10 bases, and 26 bases separated the two germline ends. Germline V gene data show CDR1 as SGHAT and CDR2 as FQNNGV. The full variable domain, with the rest looked up from reference TRBV11-2 and TRBJ2-5, is EAGVAQSPRYKIIEKRQSVAFWCNPISGHATLYWYQQILGQGPKLLIQFQNNGVVDDSQLPKDRFSAERLKGVDSTLKIQPAKLEDSAVYLCASLPAGRQKRDQYFGPGTRLLVL.

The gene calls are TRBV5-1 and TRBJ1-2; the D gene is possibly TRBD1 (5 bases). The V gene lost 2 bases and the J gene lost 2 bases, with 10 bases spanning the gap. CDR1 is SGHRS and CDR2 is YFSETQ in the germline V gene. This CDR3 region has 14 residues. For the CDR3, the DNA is TGCGCCAGCAGCTTTCCGGACAACAACTATGGCTACACCTTC. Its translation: CASSFPDNNYGYTF.

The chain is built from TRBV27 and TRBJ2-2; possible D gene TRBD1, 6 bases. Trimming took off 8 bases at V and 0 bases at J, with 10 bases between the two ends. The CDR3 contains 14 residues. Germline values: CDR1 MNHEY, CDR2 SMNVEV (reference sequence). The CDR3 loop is CASHRTANTGELFF. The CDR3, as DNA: TGTGCCAGCCATCGGACAGCGAACACCGGGGAGCTGTTTTTT.

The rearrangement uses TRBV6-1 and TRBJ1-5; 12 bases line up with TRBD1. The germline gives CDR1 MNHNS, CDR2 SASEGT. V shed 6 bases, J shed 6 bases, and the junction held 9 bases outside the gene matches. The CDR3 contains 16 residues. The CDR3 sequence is CASRPGQGARGQPQHF. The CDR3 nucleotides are TGTGCCAGCAGGCCGGGACAGGGGGCGCGAGGTCAGCCCCAGCATTTT.

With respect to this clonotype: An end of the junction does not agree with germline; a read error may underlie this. CDR3 protein: CASGFIFRVANNSPLHF. The CDR3, as DNA: TGTGCCAGCGGCTTCATATTTAGGGTGGCCAACAATTCACCCCTCCACTTT. This chain links TRBV7-2 with TRBJ1-6; D call uncertain. This CDR3 spans 17 amino acids. Germline lookup yields CDR1 SGHTA and CDR2 FQGNSA.

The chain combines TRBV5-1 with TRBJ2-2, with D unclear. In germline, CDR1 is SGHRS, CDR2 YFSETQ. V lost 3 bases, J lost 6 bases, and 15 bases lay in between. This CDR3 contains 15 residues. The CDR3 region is CASSYDASKPGELFF. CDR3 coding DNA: TGCGCCAGCAGCTATGACGCCTCGAAACCCGGGGAGCTGTTTTTT.

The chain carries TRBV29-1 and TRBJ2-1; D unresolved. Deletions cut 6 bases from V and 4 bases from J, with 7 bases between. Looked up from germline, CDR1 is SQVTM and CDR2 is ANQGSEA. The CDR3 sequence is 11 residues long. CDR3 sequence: CSVYKYNEQFF. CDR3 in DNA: TGCAGCGTATACAAGTACAATGAGCAGTTCTTC.

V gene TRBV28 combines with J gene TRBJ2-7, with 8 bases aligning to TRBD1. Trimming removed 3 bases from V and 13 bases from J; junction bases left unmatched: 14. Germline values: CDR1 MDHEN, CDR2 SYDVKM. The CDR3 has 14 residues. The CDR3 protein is CASSLAQGAKDHYF. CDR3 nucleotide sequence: TGTGCCAGCAGTTTGGCGCAGGGGGCAAAAGATCATTACTTC.

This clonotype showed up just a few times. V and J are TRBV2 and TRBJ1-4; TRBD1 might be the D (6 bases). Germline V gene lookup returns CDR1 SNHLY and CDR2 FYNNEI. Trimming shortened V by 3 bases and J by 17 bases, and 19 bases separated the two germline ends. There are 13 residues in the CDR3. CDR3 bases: TGTGCCAGCAGTGATGGTCAGGGGATTACTATTTTTTTT. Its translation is CASSDGQGITIFF.

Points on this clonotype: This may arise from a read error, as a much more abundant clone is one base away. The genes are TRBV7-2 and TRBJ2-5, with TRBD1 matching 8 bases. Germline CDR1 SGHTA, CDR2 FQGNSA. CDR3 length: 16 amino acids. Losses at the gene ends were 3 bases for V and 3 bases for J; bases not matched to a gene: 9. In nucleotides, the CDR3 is TGTGCCAGCAGCTTCCTGACAGGGGAAAAGAAAGAGACCCAGTACTTC. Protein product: CASSFLTGEKKETQYF.

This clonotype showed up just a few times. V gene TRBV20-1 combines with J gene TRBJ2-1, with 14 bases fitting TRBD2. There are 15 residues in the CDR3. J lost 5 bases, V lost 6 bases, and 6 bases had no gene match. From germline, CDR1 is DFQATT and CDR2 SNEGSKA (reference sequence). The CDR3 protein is CSAGLAGGKNNEQFF. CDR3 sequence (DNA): TGCAGTGCCGGACTAGCGGGGGGTAAAAACAATGAGCAGTTCTTC.

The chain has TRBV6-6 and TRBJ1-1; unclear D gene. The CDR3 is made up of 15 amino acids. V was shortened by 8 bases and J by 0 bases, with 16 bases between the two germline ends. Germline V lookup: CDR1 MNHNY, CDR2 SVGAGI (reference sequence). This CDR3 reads CASVRKGNLNTEAFF. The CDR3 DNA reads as TGTGCCAGCGTAAGGAAGGGAAACCTGAACACTGAAGCTTTCTTT.

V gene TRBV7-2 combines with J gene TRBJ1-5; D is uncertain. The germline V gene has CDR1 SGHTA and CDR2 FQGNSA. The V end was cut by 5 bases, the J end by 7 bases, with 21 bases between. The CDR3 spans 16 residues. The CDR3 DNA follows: TGTGCCAGCAGCCGAGCGGGGTCGGAACGAAAGCAGCCCCAGCATTTT. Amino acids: CASSRAGSERKQPQHF.

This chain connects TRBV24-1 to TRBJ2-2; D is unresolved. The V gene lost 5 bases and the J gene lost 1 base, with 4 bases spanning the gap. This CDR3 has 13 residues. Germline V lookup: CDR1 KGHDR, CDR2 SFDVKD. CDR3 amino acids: CATSVENTGELFF. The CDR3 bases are TGTGCCACCAGTGTGGAGAACACCGGGGAGCTGTTTTTT.

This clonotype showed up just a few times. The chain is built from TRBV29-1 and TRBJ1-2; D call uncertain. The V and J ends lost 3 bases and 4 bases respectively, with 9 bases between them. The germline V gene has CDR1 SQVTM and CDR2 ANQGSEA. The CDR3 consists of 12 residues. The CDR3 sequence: CSVDSRGYGYTF. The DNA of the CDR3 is TGCAGCGTTGACTCGCGGGGCTATGGCTACACCTTC.

This CDR3 reads CASSLRDRGRYEQYF. Here the CDR3 DNA reads TGTGCCAGCAGCCTCCGGGACAGGGGGCGCTACGAGCAGTACTTC. This chain uses TRBV7-4 with TRBJ2-7; TRBD1 agrees at 12 bases. Unmatched junction bases numbered 5, after V lost 5 bases and J lost 3 bases. The CDR3 consists of 15 residues. Germline V CDR1 and CDR2: SGHVT, SQSDAQ.

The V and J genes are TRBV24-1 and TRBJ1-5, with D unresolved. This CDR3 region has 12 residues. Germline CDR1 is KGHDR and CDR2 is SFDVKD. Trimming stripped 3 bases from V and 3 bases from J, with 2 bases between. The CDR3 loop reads CATSDLNQPQHF. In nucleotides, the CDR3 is TGTGCCACCAGTGATCTCAATCAGCCCCAGCATTTT.

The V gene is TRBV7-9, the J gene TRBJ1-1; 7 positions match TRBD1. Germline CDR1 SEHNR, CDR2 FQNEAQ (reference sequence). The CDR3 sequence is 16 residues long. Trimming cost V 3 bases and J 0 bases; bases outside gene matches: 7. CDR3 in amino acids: CASSLTGLAMNTEAFF. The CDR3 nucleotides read TGTGCCAGCAGCTTGACAGGGCTAGCGATGAACACTGAAGCTTTCTTT.